The rows below give T cell receptor beta chains drawn from one sample of a study of blood T cell repertoires in COVID-19. Only in-frame clones appear in the TCRdb table, and some are missing; sequencing was by immunoSEQ multiplex PCR. Of a few hundred thousand clones listed, approximately 85% are singletons. Sequenced: PBMCs or T cells enriched from blood (not recorded which). The receptors were sampled from a woman in her twenties or thirties who had recovered from COVID-19. Each CDR3 is given with its conserved first and last residue. D genes are given only for firm matches. Some rows have no size entry. The others give once, few or many, or a class for an expanded clone.

NA | TRBJ1-2 | TRBV18 | TRBD1 | CASSPGQANYGYTF | TGTGCCAGCTCCCCAGGACAGGCTAACTATGGCTACACCTTC
few | TRBJ2-4 | TRBV7-2 | NA | CASSKDRLAKNIQYF | TGTGCCAGCAGCAAAGACAGATTAGCCAAAAACATTCAGTACTTC
once | TRBJ2-2 | TRBV24-1 | TRBD1 | CATSSGTARTGELFF | TGTGCCACCAGCTCCGGGACAGCGAGGACCGGGGAGCTGTTTTTT
NA | TRBJ2-1 | TRBV5-1 | TRBD2 | CASSLAGGGWEQFF | TGCGCCAGCAGCTTGGCCGGCGGGGGTTGGGAGCAGTTCTTC
NA | TRBJ1-4 | TRBV7-8 | NA | CASSLVPAAGEKLFF | TGTGCCAGCAGCTTAGTGCCGGCCGCGGGAGAAAAACTGTTTTTT
NA | TRBJ1-5 | TRBV7-2 | NA | CASSFGNQNQPQHF | TGTGCCAGCAGCTTCGGGAATCAGAATCAGCCCCAGCATTTT
NA | TRBJ1-2 | TRBV25-1 | TRBD1 | CASSGDRARSYGYTF | TGTGCCAGCAGTGGAGACAGGGCTAGGAGCTATGGCTACACCTTC
NA | TRBJ1-5 | TRBV28 | TRBD1 | CASTVVGQRSNQPQHF | TGTGCCAGCACCGTTGTGGGACAGCGAAGCAATCAGCCCCAGCATTTT
NA | TRBJ2-7 | TRBV19 | NA | CASSIGRTYEQYF | TGTGCCAGTAGTATCGGCAGGACCTACGAGCAGTACTTC
NA | TRBJ2-7 | TRBV7-9 | TRBD2 | CASSSAGLGDYEQYF | TGTGCCAGCAGCTCCGCCGGACTAGGTGACTACGAGCAGTACTTC
NA | TRBJ1-1 | TRBV5-1 | NA | CASTVRGGRTDTEAFF | TGCGCCAGCACCGTGAGGGGGGGCAGGACGGACACTGAAGCTTTCTTT
few | TRBJ2-3 | TRBV5-4 | NA | CASSYTGSGTDTQYF | TGTGCCAGCAGCTACACAGGGTCCGGCACAGATACGCAGTATTTT
NA | TRBJ1-2 | TRBV5-1 | NA | CASSLDNLYGYTF | TGCGCCAGCAGCTTGGACAACCTCTATGGCTACACCTTC
NA | TRBJ2-7 | TRBV7-9 | NA | CASSPGWRASYEQYF | TGTGCCAGCAGCCCGGGGTGGAGGGCCTCCTACGAGCAGTACTTC
NA | TRBJ1-2 | TRBV27 | TRBD1 | CASSLGTGPFGGYTF | TGTGCCAGCAGTCTAGGGACAGGGCCATTCGGGGGCTACACCTTC
NA | TRBJ1-4 | TRBV25-1 | NA | CASSEGAREKLFF | TGTGCCAGCAGTGAGGGGGCAAGAGAAAAACTGTTTTTT
once | TRBJ2-2 | TRBV3-1/TRBV3-2 | NA | CASSHRTGELFF | TGTGCCAGCAGCCATCGGACCGGGGAGCTGTTTTTT
NA | TRBJ1-2 | TRBV7-7 | NA | CASSLLDVGGEGYTF | TGTGCCAGCAGCTTATTAGACGTGGGCGGGGAAGGCTACACCTTC
NA | TRBJ2-3 | TRBV29-1 | NA | CSVHNLQQKSTDTQYF | TGCAGCGTCCATAATTTACAGCAGAAAAGCACAGATACGCAGTATTTT
NA | TRBJ2-7 | TRBV3-1/TRBV3-2 | NA | CASSQAITGEQYF | TGTGCCAGCAGCCAAGCTATCACGGGCGAGCAGTACTTC
NA | TRBJ2-1 | TRBV9 | NA | CASSSRGVDEQFF | TGTGCCAGCAGCTCCAGGGGTGTGGATGAGCAGTTCTTC
few | TRBJ1-3 | TRBV5-3 | TRBD1 | CARSLTRTGSGDTIYF | TGTGCCAGAAGCTTGACGAGGACAGGGTCAGGGGACACCATATATTTT
once | TRBJ2-3 | TRBV4-1 | NA | CASSPLGGTVSTDTQYF | TGCGCCAGCAGCCCACTTGGAGGGACGGTAAGCACAGATACGCAGTATTTT
NA | TRBJ2-5 | TRBV7-9 | TRBD2 | CASSLGGLAGWTQYF | TGTGCCAGCAGCTTAGGGGGACTAGCGGGATGGACCCAGTACTTC
NA | TRBJ2-5 | TRBV19 | NA | CASSAGLPGETQYF | TGTGCCAGTAGTGCCGGACTACCCGGGGAGACCCAGTACTTC
NA | TRBJ2-7 | TRBV7-6 | TRBD1 | CASSLDSRGTGYYEQYF | TGTGCCAGCAGCTTAGATTCAAGGGGGACAGGGTACTACGAGCAGTACTTC
once | TRBJ1-4 | TRBV14 | NA | CASSLIQNEKLFF | TGTGCCAGCAGCCTTATACAGAATGAAAAACTGTTTTTT
NA | TRBJ2-2 | TRBV7-9 | NA | CASSLGTTGTGELFF | TGTGCCAGCAGCTTAGGAACCACGGGTACCGGGGAGCTGTTTTTT
NA | TRBJ2-3 | TRBV10-2 | TRBD2 | CASSVPLAGGSTDTQYF | TGCGCCAGCAGTGTGCCCCTAGCGGGGGGAAGCACAGATACGCAGTATTTT
NA | TRBJ1-1 | TRBV19 | TRBD1 | CASSIMGPGQGDTEAFF | TGTGCCAGTAGTATAATGGGACCCGGACAGGGCGACACTGAAGCTTTCTTT
NA | TRBJ2-7 | TRBV4-1 | NA | CASSQGGGPIGGEQYF | TGCGCCAGCAGCCAAGGAGGAGGTCCGATCGGAGGCGAGCAGTACTTC
NA | TRBJ2-5 | TRBV27 | TRBD2 | CASSYTGLAGGPRKTQYF | TGTGCCAGCAGTTACACCGGACTAGCGGGAGGGCCTAGGAAGACCCAGTACTTC
NA | TRBJ1-2 | TRBV13 | NA | CASSLEANYGYTF | TGTGCCAGCAGTCTAGAAGCTAACTATGGCTACACCTTC
NA | TRBJ2-5 | TRBV10-1 | TRBD1 | CASSERQGAETQYF | TGCGCCAGCAGTGAAAGACAGGGGGCGGAGACCCAGTACTTC
NA | TRBJ2-7 | TRBV3-1/TRBV3-2 | TRBD1 | CASSQLADRASYEQYF | TGTGCCAGCAGCCAACTAGCAGACAGGGCCTCCTACGAGCAGTACTTC
NA | TRBJ2-4 | TRBV19 | TRBD1 | CASSITGGRGVIQYF | TGTGCCAGTAGTATAACAGGGGGCCGGGGGGTCATTCAGTACTTC
NA | TRBJ1-2 | TRBV3-1/TRBV3-2 | NA | CASSQEVASYGYTF | TGTGCCAGCAGCCAAGAGGTCGCCAGCTATGGCTACACCTTC
NA | TRBJ1-1 | TRBV27 | NA | CASRTFQGQNTEAFF | TGTGCCAGCAGAACCTTCCAGGGACAGAACACTGAAGCTTTCTTT
NA | TRBJ2-5 | TRBV19 | TRBD2 | CASRASGGRGETQYF | TGTGCCAGTAGAGCTAGCGGGGGGAGAGGAGAGACCCAGTACTTC